What follows are 25 T cell receptor beta chains derived from one specimen sequenced in a study of tumor-infiltrating lymphocytes in primary liver carcinoma (TCRdb year 2017). Sequencer: Illumina HiSeq 2500. A constant-region primer and ProtoScript II reverse transcriptase were used to reverse-transcribe TCRbeta-specific cDNA from approximately 550 ng total RNA. Construction of the TCRbeta libraries relied on three nested rounds of multiplex PCR, following a slightly modified ARM-PCR procedure. Each of the first two PCR rounds ran for about 10 cycles and used multiplex TRBV1-TRBV30 forward primers together with a Cbeta reverse primer. TCRdb ran its own pipeline on the public reads, namely fastp trimming at Q25 and MiXCR clone calling, and kept in-frame beta chains. Rows with one shared CDR3 protein collapse into an entry with the most common genes and DNA. Across this sample there are approximately 300,000 distinct CDR3 sequences, with about 60% seen only once. The ten largest make up approximately 9% of the sample.

Blood RNA was extracted from unsorted whole blood using TRIzol reagent, and germline DNA was obtained with the DNeasy Blood & Tissue kit. Sequencing was done on a sample of peripheral blood. The receptors originated from a man in his forties with primary liver carcinoma and hepatitis B virus infection.

The genes are TRBV7-9 and TRBJ2-3; D uncertain. V was trimmed by 6 bases and J by 2 bases, leaving 18 bases between them. The CDR3 totals 16 residues. Germline values: CDR1 SEHNR, CDR2 FQNEAQ (reference sequence). The CDR3 spells CASRRRDGALTDTQYF. For the CDR3, the DNA is TGTGCCAGCAGACGCCGTGACGGAGCGCTCACAGATACGCAGTATTTT. The variable domain in full, with the rest retrieved from reference TRBV7-9 and TRBJ2-3, is DTGVSQNPRHKITKRGQNVTFRCDPISEHNRLYWYRQTLGQGPEFLTYFQNEAQLEKSRLLSDRFSAERPKGSFSTLEIQRTEQGDSAMYLCASRRRDGALTDTQYFGPGTRLTVL.

Note on this clonotype: This may stem from a read error, because a much larger clone lies one nucleotide away. The gene calls are TRBV11-2 and TRBJ2-3; a weak D match, TRBD2 (6 bases). Looked up from germline, CDR1 is SGHAT and CDR2 is FQNNGV. CDR3 size: 16 residues. CDR3 residues: CASSLSTGVRTDMQYF. CDR3 in DNA: TGTGCCAGCAGCTTATCGACGGGAGTCCGCACAGATATGCAGTATTTT.

This clonotype was counted only a few times. The chain joins TRBV11-2 to TRBJ2-7; D is ambiguous. The CDR3 sequence is 13 residues long. Looked up from germline, CDR1 is SGHAT and CDR2 is FQNNGV. The V end lost 1 base, the J end lost 2 bases, and 6 bases lay between the germline ends. CDR3 loop: CASSLATPYEQYF. CDR3 nucleotide sequence: TGTGCCAGCAGCTTAGCTACCCCCTACGAGCAGTACTTC.

V and J are TRBV6-6 and TRBJ2-5; D may match TRBD1 or TRBD2 (6 bases each). There are 18 residues in the CDR3. Germline loops: CDR1 MNHNY, CDR2 SVGAGI (reference sequence). The germline V and J ends were trimmed by 0 bases and 4 bases, with 21 bases remaining between them. As DNA, the CDR3 is TGTGCCAGCAGTTACTCATTAGGAGGGGGGCGGGTTAGAGAGACCCAGTACTTC. Encoded protein: CASSYSLGGGRVRETQYF.

The genes are TRBV4-2 and TRBJ1-2; D possibly corresponds to TRBD1 (5 bases). In germline, CDR1 is LGHNA, CDR2 YNFKEQ. Trimming stripped 1 base from V and 7 bases from J, with 16 bases between. The CDR3 consists of 15 residues. In nucleotides, the CDR3 is TGTGCCAGCAGCCAAGCCGGACATGGGCAATGTGGCTACACCTTC. It is translated as CASSQAGHGQCGYTF.

The count of this clonotype is one. The chain is built from TRBV2 and TRBJ2-1, with D tentatively TRBD2 (5 bases). This CDR3 spans 14 amino acids. Germline-derived CDR1 and CDR2 are SNHLY and FYNNEI. Trimming cost V 10 bases and J 4 bases, with 17 bases left between them. CDR3 sequence reads: CANKPGSSYNEQFF. CDR3 DNA sequence: TGTGCCAACAAACCGGGAAGTTCGTACAATGAGCAGTTCTTC.

A word on this clonotype: A much bigger clone sits one base away, suggesting this may be a read error. The gene calls are TRBV4-2 and TRBJ1-5, with D unresolved. V gave up 0 bases and J gave up 3 bases, with 9 bases separating them. The CDR3 length is 15 residues. The germline V gene encodes CDR1 LGHNA and CDR2 YNFKEQ. For the CDR3, the DNA is TGTGCCAGCAGCCAAGATGCAGGCACCAATCAGCCCCAGCATTTT. As protein: CASSQDAGTNQPQHF.

As to this clonotype: A junction boundary mismatches the germline segment, possibly from a read error. J is TRBJ1-5 and V is TRBV29-1; D call uncertain. The CDR3 is made up of 13 amino acids. Germline CDR1 and CDR2: SQVTM and ANQGSEA. The CDR3 loop reads CSVGRPTGQPHHF. As DNA, the CDR3 is TGCAGCGTAGGCAGGCCTACCGGGCAGCCCCATCATTTT.

This clonotype was found a few times. The CDR3 sequence: CAWGGGLRSYNEQFF. CDR3 in DNA: TGTGCCTGGGGTGGGGGCCTCCGCTCCTACAATGAGCAGTTCTTC. The J gene is TRBJ2-1, the V gene TRBV30; perhaps TRBD1 as D (6 bases). Between the trimmed V and J ends, which lost 5 bases and 0 bases, there was a span of 14 bases. The CDR3 runs 15 residues. Germline V gene data show CDR1 as GTSNPN and CDR2 as SVGIG (reference sequence).

With respect to this clonotype: A much larger clone sits a single nucleotide away, making a read error possible. The chain employs TRBV4-3 and TRBJ2-7; TRBD1 is a possible D gene (7 bases). The CDR3 is 13 residues long. Germline V lookup: CDR1 LGHNA, CDR2 YSLEER. CDR3 region: CTSLNRGGYEQYF. CDR3 coding DNA: TGCACCAGCCTTAACAGGGGAGGTTACGAGCAGTACTTC.

Comments on this clonotype: A much larger clone differs by one base, so this may be a read error. The chain carries TRBV6-6 and TRBJ2-5; TRBD2 aligns across 8 bases. Losses at the gene ends were 7 bases for V and 1 base for J; bases not matched to a gene: 8. This CDR3 region has 15 residues. CDR1 and CDR2 (germline): MNHNY, SVGAGI (reference sequence). For the CDR3, the DNA is TGTGCCAGCAATGTAGCGGGGACCTCCCAAGAGACCCAGTACTTC. The encoded protein is CASNVAGTSQETQYF.

With respect to this clonotype: Given a much more abundant clone one base away, this may be a read error. The conserved final phenylalanine or tryptophan is absent from the CDR3, which likely points to a read error. The V gene is TRBV29-1, the J gene TRBJ2-4; tentatively, D is TRBD2 (6 bases). Looked up from germline, CDR1 is SQVTM and CDR2 is ANQGSEA. The V and J ends lost 7 bases and 1 base respectively, with 17 bases between them. This CDR3 has 15 amino acids. CDR3 protein: CSAVAGAGAKNIQYL. In nucleotides, the CDR3 is TGCAGCGCCGTGGCCGGGGCGGGGGCCAAAAACATTCAGTACCTC.

J is TRBJ2-6 and V is TRBV28, with a weak D call TRBD2 (6 bases). CDR3 length: 14 residues. Trimming removed 11 bases at V and 2 bases at J, with 13 bases between. From germline, CDR1 is MDHEN and CDR2 SYDVKM. The CDR3 bases are TGTGCCGTCGGGGGATTTACTGGGGCCAACGTCCTGACTTTC. This encodes CAVGGFTGANVLTF.

As concerns this clonotype: No conserved phenylalanine or tryptophan is present at the end of the CDR3, so a read error is the likely explanation. The V and J genes are TRBV28 and TRBJ2-1; the D gene could be TRBD1 or TRBD2 (6 bases each). CDR3 length: 15 residues. Germline V CDR1 and CDR2: MDHEN, SYDVKM. Trimming removed 5 bases from V and 7 bases from J, with 18 bases in between. CDR3 coding DNA: TGTGCCAGCAGTACCAGTGGGGGGCCTTGGAATGAGCAGTTCCTC. As protein: CASSTSGGPWNEQFL.

The rearrangement links TRBV10-3 to TRBJ2-1; 8 bases are a match to TRBD2. This CDR3 has 15 residues. The V gene's germline CDR1 is ENHRY and CDR2 SYGVKD. V was clipped by 1 base and J by 7 bases; unmatched bases: 6. CDR3 in amino acids: CAISEFSGNFNEQFF. The CDR3 DNA reads TGTGCCATCAGTGAGTTTAGCGGGAACTTTAATGAGCAGTTCTTC.

This clonotype is a singleton in its sample. The likely explanation is a read error, given a far larger clone one base away. The CDR3 reads CARSLGNTIYF. The CDR3 DNA is TGTGCCCGCAGTTTGGGCAACACCATATATTTT. This chain joins TRBV12-3 or TRBV12-4 and TRBJ1-3; the D is unclear. CDR3 length equals 11 residues.

In the case of this clonotype: Possible read error: a much larger clone is one base away. The J gene is TRBJ2-2, the V gene TRBV12-3 or TRBV12-4; 7 bases agree with TRBD2. The CDR3 has 15 residues. With 3 bases clipped from V and 7 bases from J, the junction kept 8 bases outside the gene matches. CDR3 amino acids: CASSFSGRSDGELFF. In DNA form, the CDR3 reads TGTGCCAGCAGTTTTTCCGGGAGGTCCGACGGGGAGCTGTTTTTT.

A remark on this clonotype: Its ends do not fully match the called genes, so a read error is possible. The chain uses TRBV4-3 and TRBJ2-7, with 7 positions matching TRBD1. Germline V lookup: CDR1 LGHNA, CDR2 YSLEER. The CDR3 runs to 13 residues. CDR3 residues: CASSQQTGFEQYF. The CDR3 nucleotides read TGCGCCAGTAGCCAACAGACAGGGTTCGAGCAGTACTTC.

In regard to this clonotype: In this CDR3 the conserved last residue, phenylalanine or tryptophan, is missing, so a read error is likely. The rearrangement links TRBV28 to TRBJ1-1; TRBD1 is a possible D gene (5 bases). The germline V and J ends were trimmed by 2 bases and 1 base, with 17 bases remaining between them. Germline V CDR1 and CDR2: MDHEN, SYDVKM. The CDR3 is 17 residues long. CDR3 protein: CASSLRGWGSENTEAFL. The CDR3 DNA sequence: TGTGCCAGCAGTTTACGAGGGTGGGGGTCAGAGAACACTGAAGCTTTCCTT.

About this clonotype: The junction departs from germline at one end; a sequencing error may be responsible. The CDR3 coding sequence is TGTGCCAGCAGTTACTCCCGGACAGGGGGAACCGGGGAGCTGCTTTTT. Protein sequence: CASSYSRTGGTGELLF. This sequence joins TRBV6-6 and TRBJ2-2; 10 bases agree with TRBD1. The CDR3 consists of 16 residues. Germline V gene sequence: CDR1 MNHNY, CDR2 SVGAGI (reference sequence).

A note on this clonotype: A single base separates this from a much larger clone, so it may be a read error. The V gene is TRBV6-5, the J gene TRBJ2-2, with D possibly TRBD1 on 5 matching bases. The CDR3 is made up of 13 amino acids. Looked up from germline, CDR1 is MNHEY and CDR2 is SVGAGI. The CDR3 DNA follows: TGTGCCTGCAGCTACAGTACAGGCGGGGAGCTGTTTTTT. Its translation: CACSYSTGGELFF.

This clonotype was seen repeatedly, ten times or more. The rearrangement links TRBV11-1 to TRBJ2-1, with 7 nucleotides matching TRBD2. Germline CDR1 is SGHAT and CDR2 is FQDESV (reference sequence). With 3 bases clipped from V and 3 bases from J, the junction kept 8 bases outside the gene matches. The length of the CDR3 is 16 residues. The CDR3 DNA reads TGTGCCAGCAGCTTTGTCCCTAGCGGTATCTACAATGAGCAGTTCTTC. This translates into CASSFVPSGIYNEQFF. Combining the CDR3 with reference TRBV11-1 and TRBJ2-1 gives the whole variable domain EAEVAQSPRYKITEKSQAVAFWCDPISGHATLYWYRQILGQGPELLVQFQDESVVDDSQLPKDRFSAERLKGVDSTLKIQPAELGDSAMYLCASSFVPSGIYNEQFFGPGTRLTVL.

This clonotype was detected a few times. V is TRBV13 and J is TRBJ1-1; D is uncertain. CDR1 is PRHDT and CDR2 is FYEKMQ in the germline V gene (reference sequence). The V and J ends lost 8 bases and 4 bases respectively, with 14 bases between them. The CDR3 sequence is 13 residues long. The CDR3 is CASHGNGATEAFF. The CDR3, as DNA: TGTGCCAGCCATGGCAATGGTGCCACTGAAGCTTTCTTT.

This chain joins TRBV6-2 or TRBV6-3 and TRBJ2-5; tentatively, D is TRBD2 (5 bases). V lost 4 bases, J lost 7 bases, and 19 bases lay in between. There are 15 residues in the CDR3. Germline lookup yields CDR1 MNHEY and CDR2 SVGEGT. The DNA for the CDR3 is TGTGCCAGCAGTTGGACTGGTGGGAGTGGAGGGACCCAGTACTTC. As protein: CASSWTGGSGGTQYF.

Remarks on this clonotype: This may arise from a read error, as a much more abundant clone is one base away. The chain carries TRBV29-1 and TRBJ1-5, with 7 bases lining up with TRBD2. The DNA end favors TRBJ2-3, so the J call may be wrong. This CDR3 has 11 amino acids. The V gene's germline CDR1 is SQVTM and CDR2 ANQGSEA. Written as DNA, the CDR3 is TGCAGCGTTGGGGAGGGTCAGCCCCAGTATTTT. Its protein is CSVGEGQPQYF.